This entry features one T cell receptor (beta chain) sequence. What it binds is unknown. The data stem from a study of blood T cells in healthy people across ages. Across the study: The capture of about one barcoded beta molecule per two T cells was achieved by template switching. Whole-study results and caveats: Per million T cells, TCR beta diversity dropped roughly linearly as age increased. Shifts in expanded clonotypes may have been confounded by donor CMV status, which was unknown.

Germline values: CDR1 MDHEN, CDR2 SYDVKM. Trimming pared 4 bases from V and 3 bases from J, leaving 16 bases between. There are 15 residues in the CDR3. Through a sample-barcoded 5' primer and a J-beta primer mix, a second PCR was run for roughly 7 to 12 cycles. Via MiXCR, TCRdb re-called the 5' RACE reads, giving one row per CDR3 protein. The table lists 650,000 to 1,000,000 distinct CDR3 sequences, about 45% of them singletons. This sequence originates from an older man in good health. Sequenced input: blood. This rearrangement joins TRBV28 to TRBJ2-7; perhaps TRBD1 as D (6 bases). This chain's CDR3 is CASSSGDKIIYEQYF. CDR3 nucleotide sequence: TGTGCCAGCAGTTCCGGGGACAAAATAATCTACGAGCAGTACTTC.